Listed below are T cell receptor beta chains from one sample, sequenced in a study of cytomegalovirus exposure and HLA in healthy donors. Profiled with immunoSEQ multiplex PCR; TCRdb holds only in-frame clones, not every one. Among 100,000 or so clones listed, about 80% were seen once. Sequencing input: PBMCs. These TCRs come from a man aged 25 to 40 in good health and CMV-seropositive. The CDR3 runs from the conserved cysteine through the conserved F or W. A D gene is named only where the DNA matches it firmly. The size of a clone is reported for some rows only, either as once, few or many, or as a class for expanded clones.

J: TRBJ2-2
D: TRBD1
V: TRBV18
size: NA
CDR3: CASSPRPGQGLIGELFF
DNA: TGTGCCAGCTCACCAAGGCCGGGACAGGGGCTTATCGGGGAGCTGTTTTTT

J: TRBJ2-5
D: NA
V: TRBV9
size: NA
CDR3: CASSGYPRGKQTQYF
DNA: TGTGCCAGCAGCGGCTACCCCAGGGGCAAGCAGACCCAGTACTTC

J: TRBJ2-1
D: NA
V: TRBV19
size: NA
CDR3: CASRRGLSYNEQFF
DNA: TGTGCCAGTAGGCGGGGACTCAGCTACAATGAGCAGTTCTTC

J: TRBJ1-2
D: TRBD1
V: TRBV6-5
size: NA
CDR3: CASSYGTGGYGYTF
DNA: TGTGCCAGCAGTTATGGGACAGGGGGATATGGCTACACCTTC

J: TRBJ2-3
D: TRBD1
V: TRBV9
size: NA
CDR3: CASSDRTGSTDTQYF
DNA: TGTGCCAGCAGCGATCGGACAGGGAGCACAGATACGCAGTATTTT

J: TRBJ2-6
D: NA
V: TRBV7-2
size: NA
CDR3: CASSPDWRTSGANVLTF
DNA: TGTGCCAGCAGCCCTGACTGGAGGACCTCTGGGGCCAACGTCCTGACTTTC

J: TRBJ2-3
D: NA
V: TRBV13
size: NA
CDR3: CASSSETVTSTDTQYF
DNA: TGTGCCAGCAGCTCCGAGACAGTAACGAGCACAGATACGCAGTATTTT

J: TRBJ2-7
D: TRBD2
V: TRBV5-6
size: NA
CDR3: CASSSYRLAGEIGEQYF
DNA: TGTGCCAGCAGCTCATACAGACTAGCGGGAGAGATTGGCGAGCAGTACTTC

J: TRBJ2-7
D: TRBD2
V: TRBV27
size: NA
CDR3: CASSLAPVGAGGRGEQYF
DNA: TGTGCCAGCTCCCTTGCCCCAGTAGGAGCGGGAGGGCGGGGCGAGCAGTACTTC

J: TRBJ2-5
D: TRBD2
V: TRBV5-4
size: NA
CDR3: CASSLTLAGGSAQYF
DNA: TGTGCCAGCAGCTTAACTTTAGCGGGGGGCTCGGCCCAGTACTTC

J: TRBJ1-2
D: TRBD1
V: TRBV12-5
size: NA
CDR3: CASGPGTATYGYTF
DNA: TGTGCTAGTGGCCCGGGGACAGCAACTTATGGCTACACCTTC

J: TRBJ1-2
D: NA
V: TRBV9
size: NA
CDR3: CASSVGAGADYGYTF
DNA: TGTGCCAGCAGCGTAGGGGCGGGGGCGGACTATGGCTACACCTTC

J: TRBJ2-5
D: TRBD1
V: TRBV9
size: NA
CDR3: CASSVGQGPVGETQYF
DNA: TGTGCCAGCAGCGTAGGACAGGGCCCAGTTGGAGAGACCCAGTACTTC

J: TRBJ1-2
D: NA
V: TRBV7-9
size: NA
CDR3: CASRLLGAIAGYTF
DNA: TGTGCCAGCAGATTGTTGGGAGCAATAGCTGGCTACACCTTC

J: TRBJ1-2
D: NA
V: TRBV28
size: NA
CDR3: CASSLRGGLNYGYTF
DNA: TGTGCCAGCAGTTTACGCGGCGGTCTTAACTATGGCTACACCTTC

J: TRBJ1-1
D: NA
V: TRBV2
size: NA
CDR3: CASSDQQVIMNTEAFF
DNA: TGTGCCAGCAGTGATCAACAGGTCATCATGAACACTGAAGCTTTCTTT

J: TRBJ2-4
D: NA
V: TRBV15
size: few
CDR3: CATSRAPAGAKNIQYF
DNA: TGTGCCACCAGCAGAGCCCCGGCAGGGGCCAAAAACATTCAGTACTTC

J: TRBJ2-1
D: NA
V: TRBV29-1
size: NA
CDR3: CSVEPPSSYNEQFF
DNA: TGCAGCGTTGAACCACCGAGCTCCTACAATGAGCAGTTCTTC

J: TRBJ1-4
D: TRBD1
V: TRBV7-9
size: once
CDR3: CASSFGTGVLEAKLFF
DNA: TGTGCCAGCAGCTTCGGGACAGGGGTCCTGGAAGCAAAACTGTTTTTT

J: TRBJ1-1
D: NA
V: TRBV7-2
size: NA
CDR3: CASSLRRETEAFF
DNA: TGTGCCAGCAGCTTACGTAGGGAGACTGAAGCTTTCTTT

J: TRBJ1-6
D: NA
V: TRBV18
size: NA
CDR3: CASSPTGGRENLHF
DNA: TGTGCCAGCTCACCGACGGGGGGGCGCGAGAATCTCCACTTT

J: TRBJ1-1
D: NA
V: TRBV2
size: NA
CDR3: CASREPGGLGNTEAFF
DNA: TGTGCCAGCAGGGAACCCGGGGGGCTGGGGAACACTGAAGCTTTCTTT

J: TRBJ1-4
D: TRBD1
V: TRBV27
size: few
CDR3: CASSPGTGREKLFF
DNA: TGTGCCAGCAGTCCGGGGACAGGGCGTGAAAAACTGTTTTTT

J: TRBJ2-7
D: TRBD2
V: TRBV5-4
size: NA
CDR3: CASGYTSDTYEQYF
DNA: TGTGCCAGCGGATATACTAGCGATACCTACGAGCAGTACTTC

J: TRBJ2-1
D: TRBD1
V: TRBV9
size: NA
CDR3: CASSSRDRSYDEQFF
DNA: TGTGCCAGCAGCTCCCGGGACAGATCCTACGATGAGCAGTTCTTC

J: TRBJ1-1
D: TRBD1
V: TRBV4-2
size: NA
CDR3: CASSLSGTGGRGDTEAFF
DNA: TGTGCCAGCAGCCTCTCCGGGACAGGGGGACGGGGGGACACTGAAGCTTTCTTT

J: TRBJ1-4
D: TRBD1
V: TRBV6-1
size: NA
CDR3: CASSEPGQPSFKLFF
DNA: TGTGCCAGCAGTGAGCCGGGACAGCCGAGTTTTAAACTGTTTTTT